The 21 T cell receptor beta chains below come from one sample, sequenced in a study of identical twins. TCRdb re-called the 5' RACE reads with MiXCR, one entry per CDR3 protein. Of around 100,000 distinct CDR3 sequences listed, roughly 6% are singletons. Sequenced: memory T cells sorted from blood. Source of these receptors: a woman between 50 and 59 years old in good health.

This clonotype has a count of ten or more. This chain connects TRBV5-4 to TRBJ2-3; D is ambiguous. The CDR3 totals 15 residues. V dropped 4 bases and J dropped 0 bases, with 12 bases sitting between them. Germline loops: CDR1 SGHNT, CDR2 YYREEE (reference sequence). DNA for the CDR3: TGTGCCAGCAGCGCCCCACCTCCTAGCACAGATACGCAGTATTTT. Its translation is CASSAPPPSTDTQYF.

This clonotype occurred many times. The chain combines TRBV15 with TRBJ2-1; a possible D gene is TRBD2 (6 bases). V lost 6 bases, J lost 3 bases, and 15 bases lay in between. The CDR3 contains 15 residues. Looked up from germline, CDR1 is LNHNV and CDR2 is YYDKDF (reference sequence). The CDR3 here is CATRDRGSNYNEQFF. Here the CDR3 DNA reads TGTGCCACCAGGGACCGGGGGAGCAACTACAATGAGCAGTTCTTC.

Turning to this clonotype: Just one base apart from a much larger clone, this may be a read error. The chain carries TRBV7-2 and TRBJ2-7; 10 nucleotides line up with TRBD2. Germline V lookup: CDR1 SGHTA, CDR2 FQGNSA. CDR3 length: 15 residues. The CDR3 here is CASSLNAAGGIEQHF. In DNA, the CDR3 is TGTGCCAGCAGCTTAAACGCAGCGGGAGGGATAGAGCAGCACTTC.

This clonotype was counted many times. This chain uses TRBV5-6 with TRBJ1-5; possibly TRBD1 for D (6 bases). The germline gives CDR1 SGHDT, CDR2 YYEEEE. The V gene lost 4 bases and the J gene lost 0 bases, with 17 bases spanning the gap. This CDR3 has 17 residues. Here the CDR3 reads CASSDTHGQNSNQPQHF. For the CDR3, the DNA is TGTGCCAGCAGCGACACTCACGGACAGAATAGCAATCAGCCCCAGCATTTT.

There are a few counts of this clonotype. Just one base apart from a much larger clone, this may be a read error. J is TRBJ1-2 and V is TRBV5-1, with 7 bases that match TRBD1. Per germline, CDR1 SGHRS and CDR2 YFSETQ. CDR3 length: 19 residues. DNA of the CDR3: TGCGCCAGCAGCTTGGAGGGTACCGGGACAGCTAGAAGTTTTTATGGCTACCCCTTC. Translated: CASSLEGTGTARSFYGYPF.

Ten or more counts support this clonotype. The chain uses TRBV20-1 and TRBJ2-3; D is uncertain. The germline V gene encodes CDR1 DFQATT and CDR2 SNEGSKA (reference sequence). The V and J ends lost 0 bases and 11 bases respectively, with 12 bases between them. This CDR3 contains 12 residues. The CDR3 sequence is CSARDQILGQYF. Here the CDR3 DNA reads TGCAGTGCTAGAGATCAAATTTTGGGGCAGTATTTT.

This clonotype showed up many times. The chain employs TRBV12-3 or TRBV12-4 and TRBJ2-3; 8 nucleotides agree with TRBD2. J gave up 3 bases and V 6 bases, and 11 bases lay outside the gene matches. The CDR3 spans 16 residues. DNA of the CDR3: TGTGCCAGCAGCAACGCCGGGGTAGCGGGGACAGATACGCAGTATTTT. Encoded protein: CASSNAGVAGTDTQYF.

This clonotype showed up many times. The gene calls are TRBV7-9 and TRBJ2-7; perhaps TRBD1 as D (6 bases). Trimming left V 0 bases short and J 3 bases short, with 27 bases between. The CDR3 spans 20 residues. Germline-derived CDR1 and CDR2 are SEHNR and FQNEAQ (reference sequence). CDR3 sequence: CASSLAGVKGERYAGYEQYF. CDR3 nucleotides: TGTGCCAGCAGCTTAGCTGGGGTTAAGGGGGAGCGGTACGCAGGCTACGAGCAGTACTTC.

This clonotype was detected many times. The chain joins TRBV7-3 to TRBJ2-3; tentatively, D is TRBD2 (6 bases). Trimming stripped 5 bases from V and 2 bases from J, with 8 bases between. This CDR3 is 13 amino acids long. Germline V gene data show CDR1 as SGHTA and CDR2 as FQGTGA. The CDR3 sequence: CASSRDFTDTQYF. CDR3 in DNA: TGTGCCAGCAGCAGGGACTTCACAGATACGCAGTATTTT.

The gene calls are TRBV25-1 and TRBJ2-2; D assignment may be TRBD1 or TRBD2 (5 bases each). V was trimmed by 5 bases and J by 6 bases, leaving 13 bases between them. This CDR3 has 14 amino acids. From germline, CDR1 is MGHDK and CDR2 SYGVNS. The CDR3 nucleotides are TGTGCCAGCAGTCCACAACAGGACTCCGGGGAGCTGTTTTTT. It translates to CASSPQQDSGELFF. The whole variable domain, remainder taken from reference TRBV25-1 and TRBJ2-2, is EADIYQTPRYLVIGTGKKITLECSQTMGHDKMYWYQQDPGMELHLIHYSYGVNSTEKGDLSSESTVSRIRTEHFPLTLESARPSHTSQYLCASSPQQDSGELFFGEGSRLTVL.

This clonotype was counted ten times or more. This chain joins TRBV4-1 and TRBJ2-3; D not certain. Trimming left V 2 bases short and J 7 bases short, with 13 bases between. CDR1 is MGHRA, CDR2 YSYEKL, per germline. The CDR3 is 14 residues long. This CDR3 is CASSQPPLRNTQYF. CDR3 coding DNA: TGCGCCAGCAGCCAACCCCCCCTACGGAATACGCAGTATTTT.

The V call is TRBV7-9, the J call TRBJ2-7, with TRBD1 identical over 12 bases. The CDR3 extends over 16 amino acids. J gave up 5 bases and V 5 bases, and 10 bases lay outside the gene matches. The germline V gene has CDR1 SEHNR and CDR2 FQNEAQ (reference sequence). CDR3 amino acids: CASSRLLGQGAHEQYF. For the CDR3, the DNA is TGTGCCAGCAGCCGACTACTGGGACAGGGGGCCCACGAGCAGTACTTC.

The sample holds many counts of this clonotype. The rearrangement joins TRBV10-1 to TRBJ1-5; D gene ambiguous. This CDR3 is 13 amino acids long. Between the trimmed V and J ends, which lost 5 bases and 4 bases, there was a span of 9 bases. Looked up from germline, CDR1 is WNHNN and CDR2 is SYGVQD (reference sequence). CDR3 loop: CASSPGGNQPQHF. The DNA for the CDR3 is TGCGCCAGCAGTCCGGGAGGTAATCAGCCCCAGCATTTT.

A few counts support this clonotype. This chain connects TRBV19 to TRBJ2-3; 8 bases fit TRBD2. CDR1 and CDR2 from the germline V gene are LNHDA and SQIVND (reference sequence). J was trimmed by 5 bases and V by 5 bases; bases with no gene match: 6. The CDR3 extends over 14 amino acids. The CDR3 here is CASSQRERGDTQYF. The CDR3 nucleotides are TGTGCCAGTAGTCAGCGGGAGAGGGGAGATACGCAGTATTTT.

At least ten counts were recorded for this clonotype. The chain has TRBV5-6 and TRBJ2-4; 9 bases are shared with TRBD2. The CDR3 is made up of 15 amino acids. Trimming cost V 2 bases and J 6 bases; bases outside gene matches: 6. Germline values: CDR1 SGHDT, CDR2 YYEEEE. The CDR3 loop reads CASSLGSGSVNIQYF. CDR3 sequence (DNA): TGTGCCAGCAGCTTAGGTAGCGGGAGCGTAAACATTCAGTACTTC.

This clonotype has at least ten counts. This sequence joins TRBV9 and TRBJ2-1, with 8 bases fitting TRBD2. The germline V gene encodes CDR1 SGDLS and CDR2 YYNGEE. The junction had 6 bases not matched to a gene; V was cut back by 0 bases and J by 7 bases. The CDR3 length is 15 residues. DNA of the CDR3: TGTGCCAGCAGCGTAGAAACGGGACTAGTTAATGAGCAGTTCTTC. Protein sequence: CASSVETGLVNEQFF.

Many counts were recorded for this clonotype. The chain recombines TRBV6-5 with TRBJ2-1; 12 bases line up with TRBD2. Trimming took 6 bases from V and 15 from J; bases not matched to a gene: 9. This CDR3 is built from 13 residues. Germline V gene data show CDR1 as MNHEY and CDR2 as SVGAGI. DNA for the CDR3: TGTGCCAGCAGCCCCGGACTAGCGGGACGGTCGTTCTTC. Its translation: CASSPGLAGRSFF.

This clonotype was recorded many times. The rearrangement joins TRBV27 to TRBJ2-5; D perhaps matches TRBD1 (6 bases). The V gene lost 2 bases and the J gene lost 4 bases, with 11 bases spanning the gap. This CDR3 region has 14 residues. CDR1 and CDR2 from the germline V gene are MNHEY and SMNVEV (reference sequence). CDR3 coding DNA: TGTGCCAGCAGTTTAATGGGGGCGGGAGAGACCCAGTACTTC. Translating it yields CASSLMGAGETQYF.

In this sample, this clonotype turned up many times. The V call is TRBV2, the J call TRBJ1-2; tentative D call: TRBD1 (6 bases). The germline V gene encodes CDR1 SNHLY and CDR2 FYNNEI. The CDR3 has 13 residues. The CDR3 nucleotides are TGTGCTTGCAGCACGAATGGGGGCCGGGGCTACACCTTC. It codes for CACSTNGGRGYTF.

This clonotype has a count of ten or more. The chain employs TRBV10-3 and TRBJ2-3; D possibly matches TRBD1 or TRBD2 (5 bases each). Germline V gives CDR1 ENHRY, CDR2 SYGVKD. With 8 bases removed from V and 0 bases from J, the gap between germline ends came to 12 bases. This CDR3 has 14 amino acids. CDR3 in DNA: TGTGCCATCGGAGGACACACCAGCACAGATACGCAGTATTTT. Its protein is CAIGGHTSTDTQYF.

The CDR3 DNA sequence: TGTGCCACCAGTGATTTGCAAGGGGTGGGGGCCAACGTCCTGACTTTC. Amino acid sequence: CATSDLQGVGANVLTF. The chain employs TRBV24-1 and TRBJ2-6; D is possibly TRBD1 (5 bases). Between the trimmed V and J ends, which lost 0 bases and 4 bases, there was a span of 9 bases. CDR1 is KGHDR, CDR2 SFDVKD, per germline. CDR3 length: 16 residues.